This TCR beta chain was observed in a study of T cell repertoires in ileal Crohn's disease. The overall study: All patients had surgery for stricturing (around 61%) or penetrating (about 40%) disease.

Time point described: proximal margin of the surgical specimen (macroscopically non-inflamed). Assay used: immunoSEQ multiplex PCR; TCRdb lists only in-frame clones, some missing. The table has fewer than 3,000 clones, 70% to 80% seen once. The CDR3 has 16 residues. V shed 0 bases, J shed 10 bases, and the junction held 6 bases outside the gene matches. Germline V gene data show CDR1 as ENHRY and CDR2 as SYGVKD. The sample comprised ileal tissue. The chain is built from TRBV10-3 and TRBJ1-6, with 10 bases aligning to TRBD1. The receptor was isolated from an adult with Crohn's disease. The CDR3 region has the DNA TGTGCCATCAGTGAGTCGACAGGGGGCACAGGGTCACCCCTCCACTTT. This codes for CAISESTGGTGSPLHF.